The 30 T cell receptor beta chains reported below all come from one sample, sequenced in a study of T cells in Graves' hyperthyroidism and ophthalmopathy. Using RNA transcripts as the source, TCR beta CDR3 regions were amplified. Primed by the HTBI set, a first-round RT-PCR was run on the TCR CDR3. MiXCR, applied by TCRdb to the multiplex PCR reads, yields one record per CDR3 protein. The sample has 360,000 or so distinct CDR3 sequences; roughly 15% are singletons. Sequencing was carried out using blood. These receptors were obtained from a woman aged 55-70 years with Graves' ophthalmopathy.

This clonotype has ten or more counts. The rearrangement joins TRBV28 to TRBJ2-1; 9 bases are shared with TRBD2. V shed 7 bases and J 3 bases; nucleotides not matched to a gene: 7. The CDR3 runs 15 residues. The V gene's germline CDR1 is MDHEN and CDR2 SYDVKM. The CDR3 sequence: CASTFGGRVYNEQFF. The CDR3 DNA reads as TGTGCCAGCACCTTCGGCGGGAGGGTCTACAATGAGCAGTTCTTC.

This clonotype appeared many times. The DNA for the CDR3 is TGCGCCAGCAGCCGGACAGGGGCTAGACTAGACCAAGAGACCCAGTACTTC. Amino acid sequence: CASSRTGARLDQETQYF. V is TRBV5-1 and J is TRBJ2-5, with 9 bases that match TRBD1. V lost 4 bases and J lost 0; bases outside the gene matches: 10. The CDR3 totals 17 residues. The germline V gene has CDR1 SGHRS and CDR2 YFSETQ.

This clonotype turned up a few times. The chain couples TRBV13 to TRBJ2-2; 7 bases line up with TRBD1. V was clipped by 3 bases and J by 4 bases; unmatched bases: 5. The germline V gene has CDR1 PRHDT and CDR2 FYEKMQ (reference sequence). The CDR3 has 15 amino acids. CDR3 region: CASSLSRGSTGELFF. CDR3 nucleotide sequence: TGTGCCAGCAGCTTGTCCAGGGGGTCCACCGGGGAGCTGTTTTTT.

In this sample, this clonotype turned up a few times. The rearrangement joins TRBV9 to TRBJ2-7, with D perhaps TRBD2 (6 bases). Germline loops: CDR1 SGDLS, CDR2 YYNGEE. This CDR3 is built from 15 residues. The V gene lost 4 bases and the J gene lost 0 bases, with 14 bases spanning the gap. CDR3 sequence (DNA): TGTGCCAGCAGCATGAGGAGGAGGGGCTCCTACGAGCAGTACTTC. Protein product: CASSMRRRGSYEQYF.

The chain joins TRBV19 to TRBJ2-7; perhaps D is TRBD1 or TRBD2 (5 bases each). V dropped 3 bases and J dropped 4 bases, with 7 bases sitting between them. The CDR3 extends over 12 amino acids. Per germline, CDR1 LNHDA and CDR2 SQIVND (reference sequence). The CDR3 spells CASSMGVYEQYF. CDR3 in DNA: TGTGCCAGTAGTATGGGGGTTTACGAGCAGTACTTC.

In its sample, this clonotype was seen many times. The chain has TRBV28 and TRBJ2-7, with unresolved D. CDR1 is MDHEN, CDR2 SYDVKM, per germline. This CDR3 has 13 amino acids. The V gene lost 8 bases and the J gene lost 1 base, with 12 bases spanning the gap. The CDR3 DNA follows: TGTGCCAGCCTAGATTCGGCTTCCTACGAGCAGTACTTC. Translation: CASLDSASYEQYF.

This rearrangement joins TRBV28 to TRBJ2-3; perhaps TRBD2 as D (6 bases). V was trimmed by 6 bases and J by 0 bases, leaving 13 bases between them. The CDR3 length is 15 residues. Germline loops: CDR1 MDHEN, CDR2 SYDVKM. Written as DNA, the CDR3 is TGTGCCAGCAGAGCGGGCGGATATAGCACAGATACGCAGTATTTT. This sequence encodes CASRAGGYSTDTQYF.

The chain joins TRBV12-3 or TRBV12-4 to TRBJ1-5; TRBD1 matches 7 bases. The CDR3 extends over 14 amino acids. The V and J ends lost 7 bases and 4 bases, in that order; junction bases with no gene match: 7. The CDR3 DNA reads as TGTGCCAGCAAAACCGGGACAGCGAATCAGCCCCAGCATTTT. Encoded protein: CASKTGTANQPQHF.

In its sample, this clonotype was seen a few times. The chain employs TRBV20-1 and TRBJ2-7; 9 bases match TRBD2. This CDR3 region has 14 residues. Germline trimming cut 0 bases from V and 4 bases from J; bases unmatched to any gene: 4. Germline values: CDR1 DFQATT, CDR2 SNEGSKA (reference sequence). The CDR3 protein is CSARDPAGGYEQYF. CDR3 in DNA: TGCAGTGCTAGAGATCCGGCGGGAGGGTACGAGCAGTACTTC.

This chain connects TRBV7-2 to TRBJ2-1, with 7 nucleotides matching TRBD2. CDR3 length: 18 amino acids. The V gene end was trimmed by 5 bases and the J gene end by 3 bases; junction bases not matched to a gene: 16. In germline, CDR1 is SGHTA, CDR2 FQGNSA. DNA for the CDR3: TGTGCCAGCAGCCAAGTATTTGGGAGGGCCGTAGGCTACAATGAGCAGTTCTTC. Protein product: CASSQVFGRAVGYNEQFF.

Details on this clonotype: Possible read error: a much larger clone is one base away. This rearrangement joins TRBV20-1 to TRBJ2-1; TRBD2 matches 12 bases. CDR1 and CDR2 from the germline V gene are DFQATT and SNEGSKA (reference sequence). The length of the CDR3 is 16 residues. CDR3 DNA sequence: TGCAGTGCGCGGACTAGCGGGGCTAGCTCCTACAATGGGCAGTTCTTC. Its translation is CSARTSGASSYNGQFF.

This clonotype appeared many times. This chain links TRBV12-3 or TRBV12-4 with TRBJ2-1, with 9 bases fitting TRBD2. J was trimmed by 1 base and V by 2 bases; bases with no gene match: 6. The CDR3 totals 17 residues. The CDR3 DNA reads TGTGCCAGCAGTTTACGGCTAGCGGGATGGTCCTACAATGAGCAGTTCTTC. Translating it yields CASSLRLAGWSYNEQFF.

This clonotype was recorded many times. V gene TRBV2 combines with J gene TRBJ2-7; a weak D match, TRBD2 (7 bases). Germline lookup yields CDR1 SNHLY and CDR2 FYNNEI. Trimming stripped 6 bases from V and 4 bases from J, with 10 bases between. The CDR3 has 12 residues. Here the CDR3 reads CASRGGEYEQYF. CDR3 DNA: TGTGCCAGCAGAGGGGGGGAATACGAGCAGTACTTC. Complete variable domain (other parts from reference TRBV2 and TRBJ2-7): EPEVTQTPSHQVTQMGQEVILRCVPISNHLYFYWYRQILGQKVEFLVSFYNNEISEKSEIFDDQFSVERPDGSNFTLKIRSTKLEDSAMYFCASRGGEYEQYFGPGTRLTVT.

Here the CDR3 reads CATQRGLSTDTQYF. CDR3 sequence (DNA): TGTGCCACCCAGCGGGGGCTCTCCACAGATACGCAGTATTTT. The chain recombines TRBV6-1 with TRBJ2-3; 8 positions match TRBD2. V gave up 10 bases and J gave up 2 bases; unmatched junction bases: 8. The CDR3 loop spans 14 amino acids. The germline V gene encodes CDR1 MNHNS and CDR2 SASEGT.

This clonotype was counted many times. The V gene is TRBV6-2 or TRBV6-3, the J gene TRBJ2-1; D possibly corresponds to TRBD2 (5 bases). The CDR3 loop spans 14 amino acids. V dropped 7 bases and J dropped 6 bases, with 16 bases sitting between them. Germline CDR1 is MNHEY and CDR2 is SVGEGT. DNA of the CDR3: TGTGCCAGCACCTCACGGGGTGGAGGCAATGAGCAGTTCTTC. Its translation is CASTSRGGGNEQFF.

This clonotype was counted between two and nine times. This sequence joins TRBV5-4 and TRBJ1-1, with 9 bases fitting TRBD1. This CDR3 comprises 14 residues. CDR1 and CDR2 (germline): SGHNT, YYREEE (reference sequence). The junction had 6 bases not matched to a gene; V was cut back by 4 bases and J by 5 bases. CDR3 bases: TGTGCCAGCAGCGCGGCCGGGACAGGGACTGAAGCTTTCTTT. Translated: CASSAAGTGTEAFF.

The V gene is TRBV2, the J gene TRBJ2-3, with TRBD2 identical over 7 bases. V trimming: 3 bases; J trimming: 3 bases; junction bases outside the gene matches: 6. The germline V gene has CDR1 SNHLY and CDR2 FYNNEI. The CDR3 is 15 amino acids. The CDR3 reads CASSDGRIRTDTQYF. CDR3 nucleotides: TGTGCCAGCAGTGACGGGAGGATCAGGACAGATACGCAGTATTTT.

The V call is TRBV19, the J call TRBJ2-2; D not certain. Per the germline V gene, CDR1 is LNHDA and CDR2 is SQIVND (reference sequence). This CDR3 spans 15 amino acids. Deletions cut 6 bases from V and 0 bases from J, with 11 bases between. DNA of the CDR3: TGTGCCAGTAGCGCCTGGGGTACGAACACCGGGGAGCTGTTTTTT. Translation: CASSAWGTNTGELFF.

This chain joins TRBV25-1 and TRBJ2-5, with 13 bases fitting TRBD2. V was pared by 6 bases and J by 5 bases, with 9 bases of the junction left unmatched. The CDR3 runs to 16 residues. Germline V gene sequence: CDR1 MGHDK, CDR2 SYGVNS. CDR3 sequence (DNA): TGTGCCAGCAGCCAAGATGGACTAGCGGGAGATGAGACCCAGTACTTC. Protein: CASSQDGLAGDETQYF.

The rearrangement uses TRBV29-1 and TRBJ2-1; unclear D gene. Germline V CDR1 and CDR2: SQVTM, ANQGSEA. V shed 3 bases and J shed 0 bases, with 12 bases lying between them. CDR3 length: 15 amino acids. The CDR3 region has the DNA TGCAGCGTTGATGTGCGGTGGGGCTCCTACAATGAGCAGTTCTTC. Its translation is CSVDVRWGSYNEQFF.

The chain links TRBV19 to TRBJ1-1; 7 positions match TRBD1. CDR1 is LNHDA and CDR2 is SQIVND in the germline V gene (reference sequence). There are 15 residues in the CDR3. Losses at the gene ends were 0 bases for V and 11 bases for J; bases not matched to a gene: 12. This CDR3 reads CASSIDPRQGIRAFF. The CDR3 DNA follows: TGTGCCAGTAGTATAGATCCGAGACAGGGAATAAGGGCTTTCTTT.

Many counts were recorded for this clonotype. V usage is TRBV5-1 and J usage is TRBJ2-1, with 10 nucleotides matching TRBD2. In germline, CDR1 is SGHRS, CDR2 YFSETQ. Germline trimming cut 2 bases from V and 9 bases from J; bases unmatched to any gene: 11. The CDR3 length is 16 residues. DNA for the CDR3: TGCGCCAGCAGCTTCCTCGGGGTAGCGGGAGGTGGTGAGCAGTTCTTC. Translating it yields CASSFLGVAGGGEQFF. Full variable domain (outside the CDR3, taken from reference TRBV5-1 and TRBJ2-1): KAGVTQTPRYLIKTRGQQVTLSCSPISGHRSVSWYQQTPGQGLQFLFEYFSETQRNKGNFPGRFSGRQFSNSRSEMNVSTLELGDSALYLCASSFLGVAGGGEQFFGPGTRLTVL.

This clonotype was seen a handful of times. This chain joins TRBV27 and TRBJ2-3; D possibly matches TRBD1 or TRBD2 (5 bases each). V shed 5 bases and J shed 9 bases, with 15 bases lying between them. The CDR3 contains 13 residues. Germline V gene sequence: CDR1 MNHEY, CDR2 SMNVEV (reference sequence). This chain's CDR3 is CASSAVGESTQYF. CDR3 DNA sequence: TGTGCCAGCAGTGCCGTGGGGGAGTCGACGCAGTATTTT.

V gene TRBV20-1 combines with J gene TRBJ1-1; 9 bases align to TRBD1. CDR1 DFQATT and CDR2 SNEGSKA come from the germline V gene (reference sequence). The junction had 6 bases not matched to a gene; V was cut back by 3 bases and J by 7 bases. This CDR3 region has 13 residues. The CDR3 DNA reads TGCAGTGCTAGGGACAGGGGAAGGGGTGAAGCTTTCTTT. This encodes CSARDRGRGEAFF.

The table lists this clonotype with many counts. The chain couples TRBV20-1 to TRBJ2-7; D possibly corresponds to TRBD2 (5 bases). The CDR3 has 15 residues. With 6 bases removed from V and 5 bases from J, the gap between germline ends came to 23 bases. Germline V gene data show CDR1 as DFQATT and CDR2 as SNEGSKA (reference sequence). CDR3 in amino acids: CSAPGRASPPNEQYF. Written as DNA, the CDR3 is TGCAGTGCCCCCGGTAGAGCTAGCCCGCCAAACGAGCAGTACTTC.

This rearrangement joins TRBV6-1 to TRBJ2-5; 11 positions match TRBD2. The CDR3 has 17 residues. V shed 7 bases and J 4 bases; nucleotides not matched to a gene: 14. The germline gives CDR1 MNHNS, CDR2 SASEGT. CDR3 sequence reads: CASNLSGSSGRAETQYF. The CDR3 bases are TGTGCCAGCAATCTTAGTGGGAGTAGCGGGAGGGCAGAGACCCAGTACTTC.

Many counts were recorded for this clonotype. The chain joins TRBV12-5 to TRBJ2-1; 11 nucleotides agree with TRBD2. This CDR3 comprises 14 residues. The J segment lost 3 bases and the V segment lost 6 bases, leaving 1 base of the junction unmatched. CDR1 LGHNT and CDR2 FRNRAP come from the germline V gene. In DNA, the CDR3 is TGTGCTAGTGGGGGACTAGCGGACTACAATGAGCAGTTCTTC. It specifies CASGGLADYNEQFF.

The table lists this clonotype with a few counts. The chain employs TRBV4-1 and TRBJ2-4, with D possibly being TRBD1 (6 bases). CDR1 is MGHRA and CDR2 is YSYEKL in the germline V gene. Trimming took 4 bases from V and 0 from J, leaving 16 bases between them. The CDR3 contains 17 residues. The CDR3, as DNA: TGCGCCAGCAGCCCCCAGGGGTCCTTGTTAGCCAAAAACATTCAGTACTTC. It is translated as CASSPQGSLLAKNIQYF.

This clonotype was recorded many times. The chain couples TRBV2 to TRBJ2-3; D is perhaps TRBD2 (5 bases). Trimming took 7 bases from V and 5 from J, leaving 10 bases between them. Germline-derived CDR1 and CDR2 are SNHLY and FYNNEI. This CDR3 has 12 residues. CDR3 sequence reads: CASTRRLDTQYF. The CDR3 nucleotides are TGTGCCAGCACCCGGAGGTTAGATACGCAGTATTTT.

The sample holds many counts of this clonotype. V is TRBV11-2 and J is TRBJ2-3; 13 bases agree with TRBD2. Per the germline V gene, CDR1 is SGHAT and CDR2 is FQNNGV. V gave up 5 bases and J gave up 6 bases; unmatched junction bases: 8. This CDR3 contains 16 residues. The CDR3 reads CASSELAGGPFDTQYF. The CDR3 bases are TGTGCCAGCAGCGAACTAGCGGGAGGGCCGTTTGATACGCAGTATTTT.